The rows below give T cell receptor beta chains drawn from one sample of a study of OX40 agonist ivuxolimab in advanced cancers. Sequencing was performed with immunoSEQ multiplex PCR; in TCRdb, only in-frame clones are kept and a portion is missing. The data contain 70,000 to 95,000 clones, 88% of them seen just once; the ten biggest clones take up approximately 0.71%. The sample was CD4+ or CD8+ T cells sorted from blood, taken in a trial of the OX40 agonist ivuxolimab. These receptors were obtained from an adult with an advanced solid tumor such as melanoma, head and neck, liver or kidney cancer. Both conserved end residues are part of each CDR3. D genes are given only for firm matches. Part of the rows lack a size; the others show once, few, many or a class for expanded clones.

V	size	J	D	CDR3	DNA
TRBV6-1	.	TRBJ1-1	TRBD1	CASTPGQGYSTEAFF	TGTGCCAGCACCCCGGGACAGGGGTACAGCACTGAAGCTTTCTTT
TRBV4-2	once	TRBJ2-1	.	CASSPSPGRSYNEQFF	TGTGCCAGCAGCCCCTCCCCCGGGAGAAGTTACAATGAGCAGTTCTTC
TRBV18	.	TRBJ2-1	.	CASSPGVLRYNEQFF	TGTGCCAGCTCACCAGGGGTTCTCCGTTACAATGAGCAGTTCTTC
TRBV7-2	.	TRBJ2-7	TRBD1	CASSLLGTGTGFSYEQYF	TGTGCCAGCAGCTTGCTTGGTACCGGGACAGGGTTCTCCTACGAGCAGTACTTC
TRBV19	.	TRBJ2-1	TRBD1	CASGQQTGGSYNEQFF	TGTGCCAGTGGACAGCAGACAGGGGGCTCCTACAATGAGCAGTTCTTC
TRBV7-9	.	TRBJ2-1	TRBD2	CASSMGLAGYNEQFF	TGTGCCAGCAGCATGGGACTAGCGGGCTACAATGAGCAGTTCTTC
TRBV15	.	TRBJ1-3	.	CATSRDRGPSGNTIYF	TGTGCCACCAGCAGAGATAGGGGTCCCTCTGGAAACACCATATATTTT
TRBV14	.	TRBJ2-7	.	CASSPGRGGEQYF	TGTGCCAGCAGCCCTGGAAGGGGGGGAGAGCAGTACTTC
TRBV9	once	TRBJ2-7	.	CASSVGGWWYEQYF	TGTGCCAGCAGCGTGGGGGGATGGTGGTACGAGCAGTACTTC
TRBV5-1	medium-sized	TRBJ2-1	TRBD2	CASSLPLGRAGDEQFF	TGCGCCAGCAGCTTGCCGCTCGGGAGGGCCGGAGATGAGCAGTTCTTC
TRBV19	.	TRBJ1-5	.	CATRVIWANQPQHF	TGTGCCACCCGGGTGATTTGGGCCAATCAGCCCCAGCATTTT
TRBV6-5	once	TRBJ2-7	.	CASSYGGGGAYEQYF	TGTGCCAGCAGTTATGGGGGTGGAGGGGCCTACGAGCAGTACTTC
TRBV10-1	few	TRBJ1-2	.	CASTTVDYGYTF	TGCGCCAGCACGACCGTCGATTATGGCTACACCTTC
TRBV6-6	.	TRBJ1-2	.	CASSYERYYGYTF	TGTGCCAGCAGTTATGAAAGATACTATGGCTACACCTTC
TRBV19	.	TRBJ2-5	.	CASIPPKETQYF	TGTGCCAGTATCCCACCAAAAGAGACCCAGTACTTC
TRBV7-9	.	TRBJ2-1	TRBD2	CASSNSGRAEFF	TGTGCCAGCAGCAATAGCGGGAGGGCCGAGTTCTTC
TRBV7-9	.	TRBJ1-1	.	CASSFDSEAFF	TGTGCCAGCAGCTTTGATTCAGAAGCTTTCTTT
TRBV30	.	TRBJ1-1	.	CAWNLEMNTEAFF	TGTGCCTGGAATCTGGAGATGAACACTGAAGCTTTCTTT
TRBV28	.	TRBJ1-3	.	CASSLPLTVSGNTIYF	TGTGCCAGCAGTCTCCCCTTGACAGTCTCTGGAAACACCATATATTTT
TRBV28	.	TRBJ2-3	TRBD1	CASRPGTGLDTQYF	TGTGCCAGCAGACCTGGGACAGGACTAGATACGCAGTATTTT
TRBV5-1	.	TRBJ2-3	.	CASSLQTASTDTQYF	TGCGCCAGCAGCTTGCAGACAGCTAGCACAGATACGCAGTATTTT
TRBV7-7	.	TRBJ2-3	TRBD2	CASSLGGSPDTQYF	TGTGCTAGCAGCTTGGGGGGGAGCCCAGATACGCAGTATTTT
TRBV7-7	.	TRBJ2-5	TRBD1	CASSLNRGQETQYF	TGTGCTAGCAGCTTAAACAGGGGCCAAGAGACCCAGTACTTC
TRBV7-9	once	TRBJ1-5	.	CASSDSGTGVQPQHF	TGTGCCAGCAGCGATAGCGGGACTGGGGTTCAGCCCCAGCATTTT
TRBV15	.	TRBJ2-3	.	CATSREFLTDTQYF	TGTGCCACCAGCAGAGAGTTCCTTACAGATACGCAGTATTTT
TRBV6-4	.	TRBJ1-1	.	CASSQDLGFEAFF	TGTGCCAGCAGTCAAGACCTGGGGTTTGAAGCTTTCTTT
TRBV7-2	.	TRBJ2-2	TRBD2	CATPRTSGRSGELFF	TGTGCCACCCCTAGGACTAGCGGGAGGAGCGGGGAGCTGTTTTTT
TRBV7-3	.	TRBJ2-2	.	CASSLMGPGELFF	TGTGCCAGCAGCTTAATGGGGCCCGGGGAGCTGTTTTTT
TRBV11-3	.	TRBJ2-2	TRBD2	CASSLSGGYTGELFF	TGTGCCAGCAGCTTATCGGGGGGTTACACCGGGGAGCTGTTTTTT
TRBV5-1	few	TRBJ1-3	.	CASSGGTGNTIYF	TGCGCCAGCAGCGGGGGAACTGGAAACACCATATATTTT
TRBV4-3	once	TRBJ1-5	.	CASSQEEGNQPQHF	TGCGCCAGCAGCCAAGAAGAGGGCAATCAGCCCCAGCATTTT
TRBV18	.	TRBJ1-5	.	CASSPLGDINQPQHF	TGTGCCAGCTCCCCCTTAGGGGACATCAATCAGCCCCAGCATTTT
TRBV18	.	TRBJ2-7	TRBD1	CASSRGQGHEQYF	TGTGCCAGCTCGCGGGGACAGGGACACGAGCAGTACTTC
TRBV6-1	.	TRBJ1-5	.	CASIAGNNQPQHF	TGTGCCAGCATTGCGGGGAACAATCAGCCCCAGCATTTT
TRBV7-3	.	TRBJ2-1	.	CASSLMGITPNEQFF	TGTGCCAGCAGCTTAATGGGGATAACTCCCAATGAGCAGTTCTTC
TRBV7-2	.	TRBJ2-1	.	CASSLIGDSRLNEQFF	TGTGCCAGCAGCTTAATTGGGGACTCTCGTCTCAATGAGCAGTTCTTC